The entry below gives a single T cell receptor (beta chain) sequence along with its context. This entry is derived from a study of blood T cell repertoires in COVID-19. Overall study: Collection of acute and convalescent COVID-19 samples took place in the United States, Italy and Spain.

Original methodology: Scientists estimated how many nucleated cells there were by amplifying reference gene primers. Assay used: immunoSEQ multiplex PCR; TCRdb lists only in-frame clones, some missing. V and J calls and clone size come straight from that table; D and trimming were deduced from the DNA. The repertoire includes roughly 330,000 clones, around 87% of them detected once, and approximately 5% sits in the top ten. Cohorts were based on clinical histories the participants reported. The germline V gene has CDR1 LNHDA and CDR2 SQIVND (reference sequence). Between the trimmed V and J ends, which lost 6 bases and 6 bases, there was a span of 8 bases. The CDR3 is 11 residues long.

This receptor was taken from a woman aged 30 to 39 who had recovered from COVID-19. The sequenced sample was PBMCs or T cells enriched from blood (not recorded which). This chain joins TRBV19 and TRBJ1-1, with D hard to call. The CDR3 coding sequence is TGTGCCAGTAGCGGGGTAGCTGAAGCTTTCTTT. Translation gives CASSGVAEAFF.